The rows below give T cell receptor beta chains drawn from one sample of a study of cytomegalovirus exposure and HLA in healthy donors. Sequencing was performed with immunoSEQ multiplex PCR; in TCRdb, only in-frame clones are kept and a portion is missing. The profile covers 70,000 to 90,000 clones, with roughly 77% appearing a single time and 3.5% to 5% taken by the ten largest. Sequenced input: PBMCs. All receptors derive from a man in his sixties in good health and CMV-seronegative. The CDR3 runs from the conserved cysteine through the conserved F or W. Each record gives: J gene, clone size, V gene, D gene, CDR3 protein, CDR3 DNA. The D gene is left open where the match is weak. Size is omitted from some rows. Given values are once, few, many or a class for expanded clones.

TRBJ1-2 . TRBV6-6 TRBD1 CATYRGDYGYTF TGTGCCACCTACAGGGGAGACTATGGCTACACCTTC
TRBJ1-6 . TRBV29-1 . CSAGYGDSPLHF TGCAGCGCCGGGTATGGTGATTCACCCCTCCACTTT
TRBJ1-2 . TRBV30 TRBD1 CAWSETGARGYTF TGTGCCTGGAGTGAGACAGGGGCGAGGGGCTACACCTTC
TRBJ1-3 once TRBV5-1 . CASYPEGDQGGNTIYF TGCGCCAGCTACCCCGAGGGGGATCAGGGGGGAAACACCATATATTTT
TRBJ1-2 . TRBV4-2 . CASSHRTAFRSYTF TGTGCCAGCAGCCATAGGACAGCCTTCCGCTCATACACCTTC
TRBJ2-4 once TRBV6-1 TRBD2 CASSALAGGGGNIQYF TGTGCCAGCAGTGCACTAGCGGGGGGGGGAGGGAACATTCAGTACTTC
TRBJ1-5 . TRBV9 TRBD1 CASSVSGGGQPQHF TGTGCCAGCAGCGTCTCAGGGGGCGGGCAGCCCCAGCATTTT
TRBJ2-2 . TRBV5-4 TRBD1 CASSLTGAGELFF TGTGCCAGCAGCTTGACAGGGGCCGGGGAGCTGTTTTTT
TRBJ2-3 few TRBV10-3 TRBD2 CAISESHSGGLDTQYF TGTGCCATCAGTGAGTCCCATAGCGGGGGGCTAGATACGCAGTATTTT
TRBJ1-1 few TRBV7-9 . CASSLRPSEDTEAFF TGTGCCAGCAGCTTAAGACCCTCAGAGGACACTGAAGCTTTCTTT
TRBJ2-7 . TRBV6-1 TRBD1 CASRNRGDYEQYF TGTGCCAGCAGGAACAGGGGGGACTACGAGCAGTACTTC
TRBJ1-5 few TRBV6-6 TRBD1 CASLPGQVNQPQHF TGTGCCAGCCTTCCGGGACAGGTAAATCAGCCCCAGCATTTT
TRBJ2-5 . TRBV6-5 . CASSWGRGPAQETQYF TGTGCCAGCAGTTGGGGCAGAGGACCCGCCCAAGAGACCCAGTACTTC
TRBJ2-7 . TRBV4-1 . CASSQGWSYEQYF TGCGCCAGCAGCCAAGGATGGAGCTACGAGCAGTACTTC
TRBJ1-6 . TRBV19 TRBD1 CASSMPTQGGSPLHF TGTGCCAGTAGTATGCCCACGCAGGGGGGTTCACCCCTCCACTTT
TRBJ2-7 . TRBV7-6 TRBD2 CASSLAPGLAGSYEQYF TGTGCCAGCAGCTTAGCGCCGGGACTAGCGGGCTCCTACGAGCAGTACTTC
TRBJ2-3 . TRBV7-3 . CASSLVGGRTDTQYF TGTGCCAGCAGCTTAGTGGGGGGGCGCACAGATACGCAGTATTTT
TRBJ2-2 few TRBV6-1 TRBD2 CASSEWGGVVRRGTGELFF TGTGCCAGCAGTGAATGGGGAGGGGTCGTCAGGAGGGGCACCGGGGAGCTGTTTTTT
TRBJ2-7 . TRBV7-9 TRBD2 CASSLLAGGFYEQYF TGTGCCAGCAGCCTACTAGCGGGGGGATTCTACGAGCAGTACTTC
TRBJ2-2 . TRBV9 TRBD2 CASSLRPGGLADTGELFF TGTGCCAGCAGCCTACGACCGGGGGGACTAGCGGACACCGGGGAGCTGTTTTTT
TRBJ1-2 few TRBV19 TRBD1 CASTPTGAAYGYTF TGTGCCAGTACCCCGACAGGGGCGGCCTATGGCTACACCTTC
TRBJ1-3 . TRBV25-1 . CASSEPGMNTIYF TGTGCCAGCAGTGAACCCGGGATGAACACCATATATTTT
TRBJ2-7 . TRBV4-2 . CASSQGFGGGYEQYF TGTGCCAGCAGCCAAGGCTTCGGGGGAGGATACGAGCAGTACTTC
TRBJ2-2 . TRBV9 . CASSLDTGELFF TGTGCCAGCAGCCTCGACACCGGGGAGCTGTTTTTT
TRBJ1-5 . TRBV27 TRBD1 CASSYQGVGQPQHF TGTGCCAGCAGTTATCAGGGGGTAGGGCAGCCCCAGCATTTT
TRBJ2-2 . TRBV7-3 . CASSLFAGDTGELFF TGTGCCAGCAGCTTATTCGCCGGAGACACCGGGGAGCTGTTTTTT
TRBJ2-2 . TRBV11-2 TRBD2 CASSLRGGTGELFF TGTGCCAGCAGCTTACGGGGGGGGACCGGGGAGCTGTTTTTT
TRBJ2-3 . TRBV10-3 TRBD2 CAIRDRSGGEKDTQYF TGTGCCATCAGAGACCGTAGCGGGGGGGAGAAAGATACGCAGTATTTT
TRBJ2-2 . TRBV7-9 . CASSLVETDTGELFF TGTGCCAGCAGCTTAGTCGAGACAGACACCGGGGAGCTGTTTTTT
TRBJ1-2 . TRBV30 TRBD1 CAWSPSNRGGYTF TGTGCCTGGAGTCCATCGAACAGGGGAGGCTACACCTTC
TRBJ2-1 . TRBV7-7 TRBD1 CASSLSGGPYNEQFF TGTGCTAGCAGCTTATCAGGGGGCCCCTACAATGAGCAGTTCTTC
TRBJ2-7 . TRBV27 . CASPAGPGQRSGQYF TGTGCCAGCCCCGCCGGCCCGGGACAAAGATCGGGGCAGTACTTC
TRBJ2-1 . TRBV19 . CASSPLWSEQFF TGTGCCAGTAGCCCTCTATGGTCCGAGCAGTTCTTC
TRBJ2-4 . TRBV10-3 TRBD2 CAISEWGLAGGGQNIQYF TGTGCCATCAGTGAATGGGGACTAGCGGGAGGGGGGCAAAACATTCAGTACTTC
TRBJ1-3 . TRBV5-5 TRBD1 CASSGTGRLGNTIYF TGTGCCAGCAGCGGGACAGGGCGTCTTGGAAACACCATATATTTT
TRBJ1-2 . TRBV11-3 TRBD1 CASSLGTGRESYGYTF TGTGCCAGCAGCTTAGGGACAGGGAGAGAGAGCTATGGCTACACCTTC
TRBJ1-4 . TRBV19 TRBD1 CASSAFRTGVNEKLFF TGTGCCAGTAGCGCATTTCGGACAGGGGTGAATGAAAAACTGTTTTTT
TRBJ2-7 . TRBV5-6 . CASSPGGSYEQYF TGTGCCAGCAGCCCTGGAGGCTCCTACGAGCAGTACTTC
TRBJ1-1 . TRBV19 . CASSILVNTEAFF TGTGCCAGTAGTATCCTCGTTAACACTGAAGCTTTCTTT
TRBJ2-3 . TRBV19 TRBD1 CASSAGRTGNTDTQYF TGTGCCAGTAGTGCGGGCCGGACAGGGAACACAGATACGCAGTATTTT
TRBJ2-2 . TRBV6-5 TRBD2 CASSSIAGSSTGELFF TGTGCCAGCAGTTCGATAGCGGGGTCTAGCACCGGGGAGCTGTTTTTT
TRBJ1-5 . TRBV9 . CASSAQGADQPQHF TGTGCCAGCAGCGCTCAAGGGGCGGACCAGCCCCAGCATTTT
TRBJ1-2 . TRBV4-1 TRBD1 CASSQRTGTANYYTF TGCGCCAGCAGCCAAAGAACCGGGACAGCTAATTACTACACCTTC